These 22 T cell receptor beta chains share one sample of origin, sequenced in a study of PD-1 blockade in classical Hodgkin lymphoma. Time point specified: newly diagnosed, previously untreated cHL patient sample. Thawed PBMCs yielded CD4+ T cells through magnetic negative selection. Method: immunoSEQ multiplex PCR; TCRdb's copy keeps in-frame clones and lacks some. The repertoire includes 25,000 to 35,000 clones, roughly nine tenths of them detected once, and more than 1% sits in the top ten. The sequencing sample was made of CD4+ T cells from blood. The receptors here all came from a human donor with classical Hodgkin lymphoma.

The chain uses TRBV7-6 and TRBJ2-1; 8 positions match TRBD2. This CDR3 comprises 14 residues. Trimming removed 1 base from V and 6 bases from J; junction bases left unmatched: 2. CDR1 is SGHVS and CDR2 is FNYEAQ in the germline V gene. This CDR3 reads CASSLEGLGNEQFF. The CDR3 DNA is TGTGCCAGCAGCTTAGAGGGACTAGGCAATGAGCAGTTCTTC.

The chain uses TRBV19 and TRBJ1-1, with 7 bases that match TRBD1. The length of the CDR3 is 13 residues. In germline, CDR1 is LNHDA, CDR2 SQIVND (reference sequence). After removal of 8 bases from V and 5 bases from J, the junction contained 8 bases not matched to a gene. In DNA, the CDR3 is TGTGCCAGTTCCAGGGGGAGGCGGACTGAAGCTTTCTTT. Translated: CASSRGRRTEAFF. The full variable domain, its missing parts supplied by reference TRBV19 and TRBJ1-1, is DGGITQSPKYLFRKEGQNVTLSCEQNLNHDAMYWYRQDPGQGLRLIYYSQIVNDFQKGDIAEGYSVSREKKESFPLTVTSAQKNPTAFYLCASSRGRRTEAFFGQGTRLTVV.

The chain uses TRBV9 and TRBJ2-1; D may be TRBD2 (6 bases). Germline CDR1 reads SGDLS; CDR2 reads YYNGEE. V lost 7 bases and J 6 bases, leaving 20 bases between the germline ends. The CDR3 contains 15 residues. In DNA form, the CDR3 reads TGTGCCAGCTCTTATTTGTCGGGAGTAGCCAATGAGCAGTTCTTC. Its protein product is CASSYLSGVANEQFF.

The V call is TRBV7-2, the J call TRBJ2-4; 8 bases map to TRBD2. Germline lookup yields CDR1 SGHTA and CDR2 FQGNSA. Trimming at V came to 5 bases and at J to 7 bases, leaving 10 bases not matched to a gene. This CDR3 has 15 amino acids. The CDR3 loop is CASSLPGGARNIQYF. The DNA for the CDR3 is TGTGCCAGCAGCCTCCCGGGGGGGGCGCGGAACATTCAGTACTTC.

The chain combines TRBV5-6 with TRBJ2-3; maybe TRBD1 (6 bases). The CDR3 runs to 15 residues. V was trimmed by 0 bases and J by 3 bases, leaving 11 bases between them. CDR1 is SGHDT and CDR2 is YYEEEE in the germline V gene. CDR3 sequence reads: CASSLGWGQTDTQYF. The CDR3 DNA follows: TGTGCCAGCAGCTTGGGGTGGGGGCAAACAGATACGCAGTATTTT.

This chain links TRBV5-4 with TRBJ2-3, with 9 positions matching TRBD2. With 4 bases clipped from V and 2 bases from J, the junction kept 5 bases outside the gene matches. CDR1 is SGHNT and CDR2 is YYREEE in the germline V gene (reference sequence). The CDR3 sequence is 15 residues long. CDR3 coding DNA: TGTGCCAGCAGCCTCCTAGCGGGAACCACAGATACGCAGTATTTT. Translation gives CASSLLAGTTDTQYF.

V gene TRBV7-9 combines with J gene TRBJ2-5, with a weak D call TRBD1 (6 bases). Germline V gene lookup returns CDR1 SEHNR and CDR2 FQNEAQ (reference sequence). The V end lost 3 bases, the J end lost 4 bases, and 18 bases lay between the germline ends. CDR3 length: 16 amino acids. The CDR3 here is CASSFLGAFGGETQYF. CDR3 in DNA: TGTGCCAGCAGCTTCTTGGGGGCCTTTGGAGGAGAGACCCAGTACTTC.

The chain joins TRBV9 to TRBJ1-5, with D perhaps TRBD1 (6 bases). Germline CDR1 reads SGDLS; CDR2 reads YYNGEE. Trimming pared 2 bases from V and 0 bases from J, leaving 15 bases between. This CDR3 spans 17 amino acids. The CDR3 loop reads CASSVATGQISNQPQHF. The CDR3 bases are TGTGCCAGCAGCGTGGCGACAGGCCAAATTAGCAATCAGCCCCAGCATTTT.

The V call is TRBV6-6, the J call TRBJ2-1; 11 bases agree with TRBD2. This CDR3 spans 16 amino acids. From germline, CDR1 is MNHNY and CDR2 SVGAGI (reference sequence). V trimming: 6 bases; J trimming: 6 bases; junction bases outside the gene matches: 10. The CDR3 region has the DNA TGTGCCAGCAGGCCCGATATAGCGGGAGGGCCCAATGAGCAGTTCTTC. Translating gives CASRPDIAGGPNEQFF.

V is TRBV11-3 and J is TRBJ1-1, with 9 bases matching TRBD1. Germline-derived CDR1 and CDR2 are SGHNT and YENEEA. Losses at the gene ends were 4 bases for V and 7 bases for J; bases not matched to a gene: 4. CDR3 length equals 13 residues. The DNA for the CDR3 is TGTGCCAGCAGCTCGGGACAGGGCAGTGAAGCTTTCTTT. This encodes CASSSGQGSEAFF.

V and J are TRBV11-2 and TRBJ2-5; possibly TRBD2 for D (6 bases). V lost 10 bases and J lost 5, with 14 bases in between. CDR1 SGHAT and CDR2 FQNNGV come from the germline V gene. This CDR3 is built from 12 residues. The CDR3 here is CATRGGRETQYF. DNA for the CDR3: TGTGCCACCCGCGGAGGGAGGGAGACCCAGTACTTC.

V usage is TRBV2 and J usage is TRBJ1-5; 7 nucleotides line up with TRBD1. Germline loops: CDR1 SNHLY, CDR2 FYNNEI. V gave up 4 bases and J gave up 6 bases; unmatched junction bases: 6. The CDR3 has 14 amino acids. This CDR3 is CASSADRVGQPQHF. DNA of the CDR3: TGTGCCAGCAGTGCTGACAGGGTAGGTCAGCCCCAGCATTTT.

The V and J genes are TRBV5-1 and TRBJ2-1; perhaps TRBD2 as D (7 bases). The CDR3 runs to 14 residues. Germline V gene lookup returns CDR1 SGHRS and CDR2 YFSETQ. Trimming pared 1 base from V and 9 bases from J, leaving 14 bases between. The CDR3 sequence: CASSLKAGHGEQFF. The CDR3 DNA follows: TGCGCCAGCAGCTTGAAAGCGGGACACGGTGAGCAGTTCTTC. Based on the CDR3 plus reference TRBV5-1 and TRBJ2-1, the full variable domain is KAGVTQTPRYLIKTRGQQVTLSCSPISGHRSVSWYQQTPGQGLQFLFEYFSETQRNKGNFPGRFSGRQFSNSRSEMNVSTLELGDSALYLCASSLKAGHGEQFFGPGTRLTVL.

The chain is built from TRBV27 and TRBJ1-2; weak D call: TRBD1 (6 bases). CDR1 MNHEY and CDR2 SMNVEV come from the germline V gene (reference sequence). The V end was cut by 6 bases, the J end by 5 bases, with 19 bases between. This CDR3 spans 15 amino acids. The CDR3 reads CASRGLQGRVYGYTF. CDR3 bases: TGTGCCAGCAGGGGGTTACAGGGTCGGGTTTATGGCTACACCTTC.

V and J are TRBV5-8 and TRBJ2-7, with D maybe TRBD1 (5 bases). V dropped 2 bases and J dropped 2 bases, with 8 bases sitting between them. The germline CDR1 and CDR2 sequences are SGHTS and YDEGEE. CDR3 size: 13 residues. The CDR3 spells CASSLQATYEQYV. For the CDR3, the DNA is TGTGCCAGCAGCTTACAGGCAACCTACGAGCAGTACGTC.

CDR3 nucleotide sequence: TGTGCCAGCATCTTTTACGGAGACGGCTACACCTTC. Its protein product is CASIFYGDGYTF. This chain uses TRBV2 with TRBJ1-2; D is undetermined. V lost 7 bases and J 8 bases, leaving 14 bases between the germline ends. Germline V gene sequence: CDR1 SNHLY, CDR2 FYNNEI. The CDR3 has 12 amino acids.

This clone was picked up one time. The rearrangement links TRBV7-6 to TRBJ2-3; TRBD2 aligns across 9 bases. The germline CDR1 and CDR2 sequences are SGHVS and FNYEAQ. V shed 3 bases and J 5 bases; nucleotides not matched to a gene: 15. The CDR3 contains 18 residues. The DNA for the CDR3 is TGTGCCAGCAGCTTGGGCCCCGGCGGGAGGGCCGGGAGAGATACGCAGTATTTT. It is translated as CASSLGPGGRAGRDTQYF.

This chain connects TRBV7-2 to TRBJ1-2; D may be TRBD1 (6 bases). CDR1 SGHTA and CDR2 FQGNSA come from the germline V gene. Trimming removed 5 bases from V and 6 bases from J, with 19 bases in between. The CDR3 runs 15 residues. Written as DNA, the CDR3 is TGTGCCAGCAGCCCCTCACCGGGCAGGGGTCATGGCTACACCTTC. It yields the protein CASSPSPGRGHGYTF.

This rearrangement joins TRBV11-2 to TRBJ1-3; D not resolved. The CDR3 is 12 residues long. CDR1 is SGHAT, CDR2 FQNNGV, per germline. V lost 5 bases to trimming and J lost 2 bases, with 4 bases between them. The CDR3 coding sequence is TGTGCCAGCAGCCCGACTGGAAACACCATATATTTT. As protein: CASSPTGNTIYF.

The CDR3 sequence: CASSPDRGTEAFF. The CDR3 nucleotides read TGTGCCAGCAGCCCCGACCGGGGGACTGAAGCTTTCTTT. V gene TRBV6-1 combines with J gene TRBJ1-1; maybe TRBD1 (5 bases). Germline V gives CDR1 MNHNS, CDR2 SASEGT. This CDR3 spans 13 amino acids. V lost 6 bases to trimming and J lost 5 bases, with 13 bases between them.

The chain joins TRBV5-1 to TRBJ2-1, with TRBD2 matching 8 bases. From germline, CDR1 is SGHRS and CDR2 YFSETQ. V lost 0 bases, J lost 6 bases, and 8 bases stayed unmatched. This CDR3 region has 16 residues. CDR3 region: CASSLAPGLVSNEQFF. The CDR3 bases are TGCGCCAGCAGCTTGGCTCCGGGACTAGTTTCCAATGAGCAGTTCTTC.

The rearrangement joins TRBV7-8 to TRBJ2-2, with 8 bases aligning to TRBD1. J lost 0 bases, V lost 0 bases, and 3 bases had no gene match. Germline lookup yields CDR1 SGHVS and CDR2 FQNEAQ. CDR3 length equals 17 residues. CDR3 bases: TGTGCCAGCAGCTTAGCGACAGGGGCTGCGAACACCGGGGAGCTGTTTTTT. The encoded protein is CASSLATGAANTGELFF. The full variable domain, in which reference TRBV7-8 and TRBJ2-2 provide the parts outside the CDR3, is GAGVSQSPRYKVAKRGQDVALRCDPISGHVSLFWYQQALGQGPEFLTYFQNEAQLDKSGLPSDRFFAERPEGSVSTLKIQRTQQEDSAVYLCASSLATGAANTGELFFGEGSRLTVL.